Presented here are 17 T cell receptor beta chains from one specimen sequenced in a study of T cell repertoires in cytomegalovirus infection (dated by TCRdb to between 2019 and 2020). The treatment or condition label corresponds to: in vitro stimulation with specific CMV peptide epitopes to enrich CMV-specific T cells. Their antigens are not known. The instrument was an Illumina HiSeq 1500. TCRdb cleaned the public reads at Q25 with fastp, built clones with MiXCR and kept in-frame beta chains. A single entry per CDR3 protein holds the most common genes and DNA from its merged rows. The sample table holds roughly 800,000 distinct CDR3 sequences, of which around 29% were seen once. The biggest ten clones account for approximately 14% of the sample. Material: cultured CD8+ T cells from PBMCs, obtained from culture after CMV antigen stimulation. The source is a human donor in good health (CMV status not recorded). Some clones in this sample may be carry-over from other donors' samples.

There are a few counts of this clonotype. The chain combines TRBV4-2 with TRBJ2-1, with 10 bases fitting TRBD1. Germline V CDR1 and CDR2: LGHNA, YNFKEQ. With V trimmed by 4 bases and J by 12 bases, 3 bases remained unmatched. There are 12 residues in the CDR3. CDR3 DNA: TGTGCCAGCAGCCTGGGACAGGGGCGGCAGTTCTTC. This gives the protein CASSLGQGRQFF.

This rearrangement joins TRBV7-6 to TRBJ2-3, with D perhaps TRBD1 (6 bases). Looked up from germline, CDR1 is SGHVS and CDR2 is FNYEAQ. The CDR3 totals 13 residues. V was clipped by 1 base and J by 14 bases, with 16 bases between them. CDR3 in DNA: TGTGCCAGCAGCTTAGGGCAGGGGCCCGAGTGGTATTTT. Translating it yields CASSLGQGPEWYF.

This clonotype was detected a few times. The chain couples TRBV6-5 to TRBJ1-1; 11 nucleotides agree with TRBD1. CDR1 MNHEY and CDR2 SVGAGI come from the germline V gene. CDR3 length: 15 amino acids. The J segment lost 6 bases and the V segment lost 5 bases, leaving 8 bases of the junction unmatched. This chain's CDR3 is CASSTGTGGYPEAFF. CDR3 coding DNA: TGTGCCAGCAGTACCGGGACAGGGGGTTATCCTGAAGCTTTCTTT.

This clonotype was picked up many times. Here the CDR3 reads CASGRDRDGTDTQYF. CDR3 bases: TGTGCCAGCGGCCGAGACAGGGATGGCACAGATACGCAGTATTTT. The chain joins TRBV12-3 or TRBV12-4 to TRBJ2-3; 7 bases line up with TRBD1. The ends lost 8 bases at V and 1 base at J; junction bases unmatched: 9. This CDR3 spans 15 amino acids.

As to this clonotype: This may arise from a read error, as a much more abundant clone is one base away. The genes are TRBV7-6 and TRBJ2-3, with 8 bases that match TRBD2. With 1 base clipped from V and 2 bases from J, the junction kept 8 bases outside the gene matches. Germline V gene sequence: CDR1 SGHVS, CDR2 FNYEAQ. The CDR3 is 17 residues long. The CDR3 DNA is TGTGCCAGCAGCTTAGTACGGCTAGCGGGTACCACAGATACGCAGTATTTT. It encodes CASSLVRLAGTTDTQYF.

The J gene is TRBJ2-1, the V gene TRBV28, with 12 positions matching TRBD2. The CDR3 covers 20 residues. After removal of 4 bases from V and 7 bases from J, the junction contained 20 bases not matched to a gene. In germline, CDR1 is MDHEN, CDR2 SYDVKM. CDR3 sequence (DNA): TGTGCCAGCAGTTACCCCGGACTAGCGGGATCGAGGTCGGGGTGGAATGAGCAGTTCTTC. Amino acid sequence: CASSYPGLAGSRSGWNEQFF.

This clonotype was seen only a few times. CDR3 amino acids: CASRGEIYQPQHF. CDR3 nucleotides: TGTGCCAGCAGGGGAGAGATCTATCAGCCCCAGCATTTT. The chain couples TRBV7-9 to TRBJ1-5, with D uncertain. Germline loops: CDR1 SEHNR, CDR2 FQNEAQ (reference sequence). The length of the CDR3 is 13 residues. With 6 bases removed from V and 5 bases from J, the gap between germline ends came to 11 bases.

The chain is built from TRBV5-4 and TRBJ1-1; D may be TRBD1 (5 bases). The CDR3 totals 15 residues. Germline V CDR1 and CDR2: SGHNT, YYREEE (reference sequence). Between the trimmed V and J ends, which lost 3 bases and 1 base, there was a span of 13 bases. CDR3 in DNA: TGTGCCAGCAGCTCCCCGGGGGGGAAGAACACTGAAGCTTTCTTT. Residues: CASSSPGGKNTEAFF.

CDR3 protein: CASNTGAYNEQFF. Written as DNA, the CDR3 is TGTGCCAGTAACACAGGGGCCTACAATGAGCAGTTCTTC. The chain couples TRBV27 to TRBJ2-1; 7 bases fit TRBD1. The germline gives CDR1 MNHEY, CDR2 SMNVEV (reference sequence). The CDR3 runs 13 residues. V was pared by 9 bases and J by 2 bases, with 4 bases of the junction left unmatched.

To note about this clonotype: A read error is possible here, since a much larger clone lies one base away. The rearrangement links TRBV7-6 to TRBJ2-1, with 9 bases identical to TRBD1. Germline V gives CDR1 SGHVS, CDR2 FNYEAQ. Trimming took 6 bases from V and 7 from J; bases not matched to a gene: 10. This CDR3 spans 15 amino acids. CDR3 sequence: CASSRTGVIVNEQFF. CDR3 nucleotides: TGTGCCAGCAGTCGGACAGGGGTTATTGTAAATGAGCAGTTCTTC.

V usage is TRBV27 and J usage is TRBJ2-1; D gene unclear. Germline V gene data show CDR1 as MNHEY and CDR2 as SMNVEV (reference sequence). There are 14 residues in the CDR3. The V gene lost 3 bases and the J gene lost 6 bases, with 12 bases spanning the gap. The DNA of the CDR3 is TGTGCCAGCAGTTTGTCTATTCCTAGCAATGAGCAGTTCTTC. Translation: CASSLSIPSNEQFF.

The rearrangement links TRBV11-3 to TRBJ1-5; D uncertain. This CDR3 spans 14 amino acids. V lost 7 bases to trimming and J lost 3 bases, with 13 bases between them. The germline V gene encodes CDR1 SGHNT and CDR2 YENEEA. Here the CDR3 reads CASTPRCYNQPQHF. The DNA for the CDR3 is TGTGCCAGCACCCCAAGGTGTTACAATCAGCCCCAGCATTTT.

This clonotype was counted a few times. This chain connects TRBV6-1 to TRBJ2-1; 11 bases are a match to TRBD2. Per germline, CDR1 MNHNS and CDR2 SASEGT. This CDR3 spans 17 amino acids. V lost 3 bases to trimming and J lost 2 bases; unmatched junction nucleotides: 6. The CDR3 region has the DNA TGTGCCAGCAGTGACCATCATAGCGGGGGGGCCTACAATGAGCAGTTCTTC. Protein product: CASSDHHSGGAYNEQFF.

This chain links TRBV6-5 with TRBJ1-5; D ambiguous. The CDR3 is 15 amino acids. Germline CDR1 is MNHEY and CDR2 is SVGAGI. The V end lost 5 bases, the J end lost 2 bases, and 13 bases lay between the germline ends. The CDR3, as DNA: TGTGCCAGCAGTCCCGGACCAACGGGCAATCAGCCCCAGCATTTT. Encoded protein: CASSPGPTGNQPQHF.

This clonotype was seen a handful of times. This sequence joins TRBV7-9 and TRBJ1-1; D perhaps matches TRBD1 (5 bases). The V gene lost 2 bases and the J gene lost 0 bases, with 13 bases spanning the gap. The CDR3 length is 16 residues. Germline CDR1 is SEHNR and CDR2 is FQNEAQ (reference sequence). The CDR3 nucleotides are TGTGCCAGCAGCTTATGGCAGGGCGGCCTGAACACTGAAGCTTTCTTT. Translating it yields CASSLWQGGLNTEAFF.

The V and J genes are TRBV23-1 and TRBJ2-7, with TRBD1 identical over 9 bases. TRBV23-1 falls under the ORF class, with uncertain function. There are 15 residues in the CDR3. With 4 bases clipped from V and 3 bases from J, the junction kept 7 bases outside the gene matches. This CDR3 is CASSLWTGDNYEQYV. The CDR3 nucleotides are TGCGCCAGCAGTCTTTGGACAGGGGACAACTACGAGCAGTACGTC.

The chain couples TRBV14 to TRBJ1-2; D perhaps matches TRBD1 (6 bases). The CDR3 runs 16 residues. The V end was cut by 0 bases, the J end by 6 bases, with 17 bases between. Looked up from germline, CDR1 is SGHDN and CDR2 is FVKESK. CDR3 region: CASSQDMRGGSDGYTF. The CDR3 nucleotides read TGTGCCAGCAGCCAAGACATGAGGGGGGGTTCGGATGGCTACACCTTC.